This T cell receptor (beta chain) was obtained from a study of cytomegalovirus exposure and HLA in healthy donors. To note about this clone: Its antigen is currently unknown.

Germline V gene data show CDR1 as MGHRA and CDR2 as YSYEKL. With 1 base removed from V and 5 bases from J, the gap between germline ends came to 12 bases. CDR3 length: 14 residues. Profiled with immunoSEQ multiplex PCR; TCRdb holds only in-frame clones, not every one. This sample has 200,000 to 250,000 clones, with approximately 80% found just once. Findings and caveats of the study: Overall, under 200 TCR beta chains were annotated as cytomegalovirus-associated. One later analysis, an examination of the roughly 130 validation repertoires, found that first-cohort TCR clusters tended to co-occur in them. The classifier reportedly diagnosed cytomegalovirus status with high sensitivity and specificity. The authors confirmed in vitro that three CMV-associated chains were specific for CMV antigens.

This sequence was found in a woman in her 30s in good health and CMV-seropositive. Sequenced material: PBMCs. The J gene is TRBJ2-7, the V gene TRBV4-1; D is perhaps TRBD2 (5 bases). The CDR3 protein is CASSQGLEGDEQYF. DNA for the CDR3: TGCGCCAGCAGCCAAGGGCTCGAGGGCGACGAGCAGTACTTC.